Listed here are 29 T cell receptor beta chains from one sample, sequenced in a study of T and B cells in COVID-19 patients. From blood, roughly 220-550 ng of genomic DNA served as TRB template. Multiplex PCR with BIOMED2 TRB-A/B primer pools amplified TRB rearrangements. TCRdb recomputed calls from the multiplex PCR reads with MiXCR, one row per CDR3 protein. The sample contains approximately 4,000 distinct CDR3 sequences, less than 25% of which appear only once. The sequenced sample consisted of blood. Source of these receptors: a human donor with active COVID-19.

A note on this clonotype: A much larger clone lies a single base off, so this may be a read error. The chain uses TRBV6-4 and TRBJ2-1; D call uncertain. Trimming left V 3 bases short and J 8 bases short, with 11 bases between. The CDR3 runs to 13 residues. The V gene's germline CDR1 is MRHNA and CDR2 SNTAGT. CDR3 protein: CASSDYLWYEQFF. Here the CDR3 DNA reads TGTGCCAGCAGTGATTACCTATGGTATGAGCAGTTCTTC.

By share of the sample, this clonotype is medium-sized. This chain uses TRBV6-1 with TRBJ2-4, with D tentatively TRBD1 or TRBD2 (6 bases each). Germline CDR1 reads MNHNS; CDR2 reads SASEGT. V was pared by 9 bases and J by 7 bases, with 16 bases between. CDR3 size: 13 residues. Written as DNA, the CDR3 is TGTGCCAGTTTGGGGGGCGCGGGGAACATTCAGTACTTC. Translating it yields CASLGGAGNIQYF.

Relative to its sample, this clonotype is medium-sized. V and J are TRBV5-4 and TRBJ2-1; D call uncertain. The V gene's germline CDR1 is SGHNT and CDR2 YYREEE (reference sequence). This CDR3 comprises 14 residues. Between the trimmed V and J ends, which lost 0 bases and 2 bases, there was a span of 6 bases. The CDR3 DNA follows: TGTGCCAGCAGCTTGGAGGGTACCTACAATGAGCAGTTCTTC. Translating gives CASSLEGTYNEQFF.

The J gene is TRBJ2-7, the V gene TRBV4-3; D may be TRBD1 (6 bases). Between the trimmed V and J ends, which lost 1 base and 5 bases, there was a span of 12 bases. Germline V lookup: CDR1 LGHNA, CDR2 YSLEER. The CDR3 sequence is 14 residues long. CDR3 coding DNA: TGCGCCAGCAGCCAAGTGAACAGGGCCAACGAGCAGTACTTC. Its translation: CASSQVNRANEQYF.

This clonotype appeared a few times. This rearrangement joins TRBV12-3 or TRBV12-4 to TRBJ1-4, with D tentatively TRBD1 (5 bases). V lost 6 bases, J lost 8 bases, and 13 bases lay in between. The CDR3 covers 13 residues. This CDR3 is CASRPAGREKLFF. The CDR3 nucleotides are TGTGCCAGCAGGCCGGCGGGACGAGAAAAACTGTTTTTT.

This clonotype was detected many times. CDR3 in amino acids: CASRTNRDKGLLPYGYTF. CDR3 in DNA: TGTGCCAGCAGGACGAACCGGGACAAGGGACTCTTGCCCTATGGCTACACCTTC. J is TRBJ1-2 and V is TRBV6-1, with D maybe TRBD1 (6 bases). Deletions cut 6 bases from V and 4 bases from J, with 27 bases between. This CDR3 contains 18 residues. CDR1 MNHNS and CDR2 SASEGT come from the germline V gene.

Judged by abundance, this clonotype is medium-sized. As DNA, the CDR3 is TGTGCCAGCAGTTTATCCCCATCGACAGCGAACTATGGCTACACCTTC. It specifies CASSLSPSTANYGYTF. The chain combines TRBV27 with TRBJ1-2, with a weak D call TRBD1 (5 bases). Trimming took 0 bases from V and 2 from J, leaving 13 bases between them. Germline values: CDR1 MNHEY, CDR2 SMNVEV (reference sequence). CDR3 size: 16 residues.

This clonotype has just a few counts. V and J are TRBV24-1 and TRBJ2-1; TRBD1 agrees at 8 bases. CDR3 length: 15 amino acids. Germline loops: CDR1 KGHDR, CDR2 SFDVKD. Trimming at V came to 3 bases and at J to 4 bases, leaving 4 bases not matched to a gene. This CDR3 is CATSDPRGPYNEQFF. The DNA of the CDR3 is TGTGCCACCAGTGATCCCAGGGGGCCTTACAATGAGCAGTTCTTC.

In its sample, this clonotype was seen a few times. The V gene is TRBV5-1, the J gene TRBJ1-4; D unclear. The V end lost 3 bases, the J end lost 8 bases, and 17 bases lay between the germline ends. Germline V CDR1 and CDR2: SGHRS, YFSETQ. The CDR3 spans 15 residues. CDR3 protein: CASSWSQDPGEKLFF. The CDR3 nucleotides read TGCGCCAGCAGCTGGTCCCAAGACCCGGGGGAAAAACTGTTTTTT.

The CDR3 spells CASSFPTGGKLRGANVLTF. In DNA, the CDR3 is TGCGCCAGCAGCTTCCCGACAGGGGGTAAGCTACGCGGGGCCAACGTCCTGACTTTC. The V gene is TRBV4-3, the J gene TRBJ2-6; 9 positions agree with TRBD1. J was trimmed by 4 bases and V by 5 bases; bases with no gene match: 15. This CDR3 has 19 residues. Germline V gives CDR1 LGHNA, CDR2 YSLEER.

This clonotype was detected once. The chain recombines TRBV7-2 with TRBJ2-5; D possibly matches TRBD1 or TRBD2 (6 bases each). The CDR3 totals 20 residues. The V gene's germline CDR1 is SGHTA and CDR2 FQGNSA. V was clipped by 10 bases and J by 1 base, with 34 bases between them. The CDR3, as DNA: TGTGCCAACATCCCAGGCCCGGGGACACCGAAGAGGAGGGTCCAAGAGACCCAGTACTTC. Its translation: CANIPGPGTPKRRVQETQYF.

The chain employs TRBV20-1 and TRBJ1-4; no clear D gene. With 1 base removed from V and 4 bases from J, the gap between germline ends came to 13 bases. Germline V gene sequence: CDR1 DFQATT, CDR2 SNEGSKA (reference sequence). The length of the CDR3 is 15 residues. The CDR3 is CSARGPGGGNEKLFF. The CDR3 region has the DNA TGCAGTGCTAGAGGTCCGGGAGGAGGTAATGAAAAACTGTTTTTT.

This clonotype was seen more than once but under ten times. This chain uses TRBV4-2 with TRBJ2-3; TRBD2 aligns across 11 bases. There are 16 residues in the CDR3. V dropped 4 bases and J dropped 0; count of bases not matched to a gene: 3. Germline assignment: CDR1 LGHNA and CDR2 YNFKEQ. CDR3 sequence reads: CASSRRTSGSTDTQYF. The CDR3 DNA reads as TGTGCCAGCAGCCGAAGGACTAGCGGGAGCACAGATACGCAGTATTTT.

This clonotype rates as medium-sized (0.01 to 0.1%). V and J are TRBV12-3 or TRBV12-4 and TRBJ1-1; D unresolved. Deletions cut 5 bases from V and 7 bases from J, with 5 bases between. This CDR3 has 10 amino acids. The DNA of the CDR3 is TGTGCCAGCAGTCCCCTTGAAGCTTTCTTT. Residues: CASSPLEAFF.

This clonotype is categorized as medium-sized. J is TRBJ2-1 and V is TRBV6-5; TRBD2 matches at 10 bases. Germline trimming cut 6 bases from V and 8 bases from J; bases unmatched to any gene: 10. Per germline, CDR1 MNHEY and CDR2 SVGAGI. The CDR3 contains 15 residues. CDR3 in amino acids: CASSIGLAERYEQFF. CDR3 bases: TGTGCCAGCAGCATCGGACTAGCGGAGAGGTATGAGCAGTTCTTC.

This clonotype has more than one count but fewer than ten. The rearrangement joins TRBV7-2 to TRBJ2-3, with D maybe TRBD2 (5 bases). Between the trimmed V and J ends, which lost 1 base and 4 bases, there was a span of 18 bases. CDR1 SGHTA and CDR2 FQGNSA come from the germline V gene. The CDR3 consists of 17 residues. The CDR3, as DNA: TGTGCCAGCAGCTTAGATCGCCCCCTAGGAGGTCCAGATACGCAGTATTTT. Its protein product is CASSLDRPLGGPDTQYF.

This clonotype rates as medium-sized (0.01 to 0.1%). The chain couples TRBV12-3 or TRBV12-4 to TRBJ1-5, with no clear D. Trimming removed 2 bases from V and 4 bases from J, with 24 bases in between. The CDR3 spans 19 residues. The CDR3 sequence: CASSLNSGLRLPYNQPQHF. The DNA for the CDR3 is TGTGCCAGCAGTTTAAATTCCGGCCTCCGTCTCCCTTATAATCAGCCCCAGCATTTT.

This clonotype was counted at least ten times. This chain links TRBV27 with TRBJ1-1; tentatively, D is TRBD1 (6 bases). This CDR3 spans 13 amino acids. The germline V and J ends were trimmed by 1 base and 7 bases, with 10 bases remaining between them. Germline V gene data show CDR1 as MNHEY and CDR2 as SMNVEV (reference sequence). The CDR3 nucleotides read TGTGCCAGCAGTTTATTACAGGACAGTGAAGCTTTCTTT. Its protein product is CASSLLQDSEAFF.

This clonotype has a handful of counts. The chain couples TRBV7-9 to TRBJ1-5; tentatively, D is TRBD1 (6 bases). The CDR3 spans 16 residues. The V gene lost 5 bases and the J gene lost 0 bases, with 14 bases spanning the gap. The germline CDR1 and CDR2 sequences are SEHNR and FQNEAQ (reference sequence). The CDR3 region is CASSPQGWYSNQPQHF. The CDR3 nucleotides read TGTGCCAGCAGCCCGCAGGGGTGGTATAGCAATCAGCCCCAGCATTTT.

The chain combines TRBV20-1 with TRBJ2-2; no clear D gene. V lost 3 bases and J 1 base, leaving 9 bases between the germline ends. Germline CDR1 reads DFQATT; CDR2 reads SNEGSKA (reference sequence). CDR3 size: 14 residues. In DNA form, the CDR3 reads TGCAGTGCTAGTAGGCAACAGAACACCGGGGAGCTGTTTTTT. The encoded protein is CSASRQQNTGELFF.

This clonotype was seen at least ten times. The CDR3 DNA sequence: TGTGCCAGCTCACCGAGAGGGGGTCAGCCCCAGCATTTT. This sequence encodes CASSPRGGQPQHF. The chain has TRBV18 and TRBJ1-5, with a tentative D call TRBD1 (6 bases). This CDR3 is 13 amino acids long. Per germline, CDR1 KGHSH and CDR2 LQKENI. The germline V and J ends were trimmed by 3 bases and 6 bases, with 9 bases remaining between them.

By share, this clonotype ranks as medium-sized. This rearrangement joins TRBV10-3 to TRBJ2-3, with a tentative D call TRBD2 (5 bases). V lost 2 bases to trimming and J lost 2 bases, with 11 bases between them. This CDR3 spans 15 amino acids. CDR1 and CDR2 from the germline V gene are ENHRY and SYGVKD. The CDR3 sequence: CAISERGTITDTQYF. CDR3 nucleotides: TGTGCCATCAGTGAGCGGGGAACTATCACAGATACGCAGTATTTT.

With respect to this clonotype: A clone one base away is much larger, so this may be a read error. The chain has TRBV14 and TRBJ2-7; TRBD1 matches 9 bases. Germline V CDR1 and CDR2: SGHDN, FVKESK. The CDR3 totals 15 residues. J was trimmed by 4 bases and V by 7 bases; bases with no gene match: 11. The chain's CDR3 is CASITRDRVFYEQYF. The DNA for the CDR3 is TGTGCCAGCATCACCCGGGACAGGGTTTTTTACGAGCAGTACTTC.

The chain employs TRBV29-1 and TRBJ2-2, with 11 bases that match TRBD1. V lost 7 bases, J lost 2 bases, and 3 bases stayed unmatched. There are 14 residues in the CDR3. Germline CDR1 and CDR2: SQVTM and ANQGSEA. Here the CDR3 DNA reads TGCAGCGGGGGACAGGGGGGAAACACCGGGGAGCTGTTTTTT. This translates into CSGGQGGNTGELFF.

This chain connects TRBV12-3 or TRBV12-4 to TRBJ1-5, with D possibly TRBD1 on 5 matching bases. Trimming stripped 5 bases from V and 0 bases from J, with 11 bases between. The CDR3 is made up of 15 amino acids. The chain's CDR3 is CASSRDGYSNQPQHF. For the CDR3, the DNA is TGTGCCAGCAGTCGGGACGGATATAGCAATCAGCCCCAGCATTTT.

The V call is TRBV4-3, the J call TRBJ2-3; 10 bases match TRBD2. Per germline, CDR1 LGHNA and CDR2 YSLEER. V was pared by 4 bases and J by 3 bases, with 7 bases of the junction left unmatched. The CDR3 is made up of 16 amino acids. The CDR3 is CASSRETSGKTDTQYF. The CDR3 DNA is TGCGCCAGCAGCCGAGAAACTAGCGGGAAAACAGATACGCAGTATTTT.

The chain links TRBV7-9 to TRBJ1-3; 8 positions match TRBD1. The CDR3 has 18 amino acids. After removal of 6 bases from V and 2 bases from J, the junction contained 15 bases not matched to a gene. Germline assignment: CDR1 SEHNR and CDR2 FQNEAQ (reference sequence). The CDR3 reads CASSTGTGILEAGNTIYF. In nucleotides, the CDR3 is TGTGCCAGCAGTACCGGGACAGGTATCCTAGAAGCTGGAAACACCATATATTTT.

The rearrangement uses TRBV28 and TRBJ2-1; TRBD1 agrees at 7 bases. Germline CDR1 reads MDHEN; CDR2 reads SYDVKM. CDR3 length: 14 residues. Trimming removed 5 bases from V and 7 bases from J; junction bases left unmatched: 8. The CDR3 spells CASSAGTVPNEQFF. The CDR3 DNA sequence: TGTGCCAGCAGTGCCGGGACAGTTCCGAATGAGCAGTTCTTC.

By proportion, this clonotype is medium-sized. V and J are TRBV12-3 or TRBV12-4 and TRBJ2-2; TRBD1 matches at 7 bases. CDR3 size: 16 residues. V lost 6 bases to trimming and J lost 1 base; unmatched junction nucleotides: 8. CDR3 nucleotide sequence: TGTGCCAGCAGCTACACCGGGACAGTGAACACCGGGGAGCTGTTTTTT. It yields the protein CASSYTGTVNTGELFF.